These T cell receptor beta chains were read from a single sample in a study of shared clonotypes between healthy human individuals. The method was immunoSEQ multiplex PCR; TCRdb's version includes in-frame clones alone and lacks a portion of them. The sample has approximately 2,000,000 clones, under 95% seen once. The material sequenced was naive CD4+ T cells from PBMCs. These receptors all come from a man between 18 and 29 years old in good health. Some clones in this sample may be carry-over from other donors' samples. Each CDR3 is given with its conserved first and last residue. Fields, in order: D gene, V gene, CDR3 protein. A D gene is named only where the DNA matches it firmly.

. | TRBV19 | CASSKGGIYNEKLFF
TRBD2 | TRBV7-9 | CASSLALAVYNEQFF
TRBD1 | TRBV6-6 | CASSYAGTGGVSGYTF
. | TRBV5-1 | CASSLVETTHAYEQYF
. | TRBV7-9 | CASSLDRVDTDTQYF
. | TRBV29-1 | CSVHRAGGGEAFF
TRBD2 | TRBV5-1 | CASSRLAGGPNEQFF
TRBD2 | TRBV5-1 | CASSFFGGTSGSFPLSPQQFF
. | TRBV20-1 | CSAIRTGELFF
. | TRBV7-9 | CASSFLAGSGNTIYF
TRBD2 | TRBV11-2 | CASSFRLAGGLIDEQFF
. | TRBV5-1 | CASAWDGELFF
TRBD1 | TRBV27 | CASFGQGGYGYTF
. | TRBV6-5 | CASSYGGGQTQYF
TRBD1 | TRBV2 | CASSAGTGTSYEQYF
TRBD1 | TRBV9 | CASSVPPDRGEQYF
. | TRBV7-2 | CASSLGGRYNEQFF
TRBD1 | TRBV27 | CASMLQGADTQYF
TRBD1 | TRBV6-5 | CASSLRQGVSYEQYF
TRBD1 | TRBV27 | CASSWTGLQPQHF
TRBD1 | TRBV10-3 | CAIGTRPGTGGTGELFF
. | TRBV5-1 | CASSSSTGFGNTIYF
. | TRBV5-1 | CASSFSRSSGNTIYF
TRBD2 | TRBV29-1 | CSPRGFEREVTGELFF
. | TRBV7-7 | CASSRGLLSYEQYF
TRBD1 | TRBV19 | CASSPGTGYYNEQFF
. | TRBV11-2 | CASSPLRESPKTQYF
. | TRBV6-6 | CASSYFAGSSYNEQFF
. | TRBV28 | CASSLRMETYSGNTIYF